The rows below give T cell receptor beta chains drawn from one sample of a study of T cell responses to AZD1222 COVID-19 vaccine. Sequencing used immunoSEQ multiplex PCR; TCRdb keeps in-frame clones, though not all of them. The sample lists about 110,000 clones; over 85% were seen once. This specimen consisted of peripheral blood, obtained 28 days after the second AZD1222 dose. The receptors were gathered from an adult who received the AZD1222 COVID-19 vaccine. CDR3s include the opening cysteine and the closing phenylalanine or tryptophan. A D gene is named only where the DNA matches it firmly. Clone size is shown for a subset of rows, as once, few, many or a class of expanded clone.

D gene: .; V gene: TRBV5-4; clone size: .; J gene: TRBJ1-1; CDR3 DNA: TGTGCCAGCAGCCACTTGGGTCAGATGAACACTGAAGCTTTCTTT; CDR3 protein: CASSHLGQMNTEAFF
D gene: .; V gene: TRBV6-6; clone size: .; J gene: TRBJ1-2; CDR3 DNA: TGTGCCAGCAGTACCACGAAAACAGGGTACAACTATGGCTACACCTTC; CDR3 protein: CASSTTKTGYNYGYTF
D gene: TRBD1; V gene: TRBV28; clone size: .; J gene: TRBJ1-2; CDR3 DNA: TGTGCCAGCAGTTCAGGGGGATACTATGGCTACACCTTC; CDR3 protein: CASSSGGYYGYTF
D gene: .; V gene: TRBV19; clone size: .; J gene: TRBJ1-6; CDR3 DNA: TGTGCCAGTAGTATATGGATGGACAGCTATAATTCACCCCTCCACTTT; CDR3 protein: CASSIWMDSYNSPLHF
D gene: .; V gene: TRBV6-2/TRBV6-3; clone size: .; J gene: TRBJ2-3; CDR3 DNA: TGTGCCAGCAGTTACTCCTGGGATACGCAGTATTTT; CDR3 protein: CASSYSWDTQYF
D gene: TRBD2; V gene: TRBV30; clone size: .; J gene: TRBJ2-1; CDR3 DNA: TGTGCCTGGAGTACTTCGGGGGGGCAGTTCTTC; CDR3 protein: CAWSTSGGQFF
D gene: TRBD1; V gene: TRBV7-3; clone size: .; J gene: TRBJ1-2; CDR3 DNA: TGTGCCAGCAGCTTACAAGGACAGGGGGGTGATGGCTACACCTTC; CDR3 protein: CASSLQGQGGDGYTF
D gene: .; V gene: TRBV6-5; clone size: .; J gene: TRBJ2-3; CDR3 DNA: TGTGCCAGCGGGGTCTCCGGCACAGATACGCAGTATTTT; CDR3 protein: CASGVSGTDTQYF
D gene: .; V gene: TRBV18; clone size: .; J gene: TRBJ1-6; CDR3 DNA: TGTGCCAGCTCACCACTGCGCGACTATAATTCACCCCTCCACTTT; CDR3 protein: CASSPLRDYNSPLHF
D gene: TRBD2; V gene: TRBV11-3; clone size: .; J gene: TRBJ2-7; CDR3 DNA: TGTGCCAGCAGCCCAGCGGGGCCCAACGACGAGCAGTACTTC; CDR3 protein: CASSPAGPNDEQYF
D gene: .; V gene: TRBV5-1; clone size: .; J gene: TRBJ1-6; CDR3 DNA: TGCGCCAGCAGCTTGGACAGCTATAATTCACCCCTCCACTTT; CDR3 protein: CASSLDSYNSPLHF
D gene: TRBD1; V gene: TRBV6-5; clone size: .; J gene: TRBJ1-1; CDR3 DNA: TGTGCCAGCAGCCGAGGGACAGATGAAGCTTTCTTT; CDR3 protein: CASSRGTDEAFF
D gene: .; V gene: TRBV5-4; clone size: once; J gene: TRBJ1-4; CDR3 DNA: TGTGCCAGCAGCCAGCCCGGTGAAAAACTGTTTTTT; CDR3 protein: CASSQPGEKLFF
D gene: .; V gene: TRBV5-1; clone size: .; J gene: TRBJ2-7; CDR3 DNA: TGCGCCAGCAGCTTTTCCAGGAGCTCCTACGAGCAGTACTTC; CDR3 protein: CASSFSRSSYEQYF
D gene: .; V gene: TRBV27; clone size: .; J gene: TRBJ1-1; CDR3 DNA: TGTGCCAGCAGTCCTGGGGGCGAGAACACTGAAGCTTTCTTT; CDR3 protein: CASSPGGENTEAFF
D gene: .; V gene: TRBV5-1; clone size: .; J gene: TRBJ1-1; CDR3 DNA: TGCGCCAGCAGCTTGGGCAGGGCTATCATGAACACTGAAGCTTTCTTT; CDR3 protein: CASSLGRAIMNTEAFF
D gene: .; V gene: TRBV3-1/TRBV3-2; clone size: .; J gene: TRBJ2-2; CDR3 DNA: TGTGCCAGCAGCCCACTAGCCAGCGGGGAGCTGTTTTTT; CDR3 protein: CASSPLASGELFF
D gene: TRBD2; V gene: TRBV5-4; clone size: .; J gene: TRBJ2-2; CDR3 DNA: TGTGCCAGCAGCTTGCGCTCCGGGACTAGCGGACCGAACACCGGGGAGCTGTTTTTT; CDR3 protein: CASSLRSGTSGPNTGELFF
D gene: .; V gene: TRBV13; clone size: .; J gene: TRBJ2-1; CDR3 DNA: TGTGCCAGCAGCTTAGGGCCCAGTGTCGATGAGCAGTTCTTC; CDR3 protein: CASSLGPSVDEQFF
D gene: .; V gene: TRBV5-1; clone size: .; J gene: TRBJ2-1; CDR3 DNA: TGCGCCAGCAGCGTCGTAGGGTACAATGAGCAGTTCTTC; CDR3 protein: CASSVVGYNEQFF
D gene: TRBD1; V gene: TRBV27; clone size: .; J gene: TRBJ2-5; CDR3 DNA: TGTGCCAGCAGTCTGACAGGGGGAGAGACCCAGTACTTC; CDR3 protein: CASSLTGGETQYF
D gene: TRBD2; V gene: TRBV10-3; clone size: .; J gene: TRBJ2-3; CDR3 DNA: TGTGCCATCAGCGCCATCGGACTAGCAGGGGATACGCAGTATTTT; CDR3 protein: CAISAIGLAGDTQYF
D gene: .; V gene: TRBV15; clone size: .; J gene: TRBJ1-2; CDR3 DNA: TGTGCCACCAGCAGAGATCGAAACTATGGCTACACCTTC; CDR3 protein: CATSRDRNYGYTF
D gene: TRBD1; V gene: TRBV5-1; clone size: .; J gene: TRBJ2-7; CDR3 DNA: TGCGCCAGCAGCCTGCAGGGGGCGCAAACCGAGCAGTACTTC; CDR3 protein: CASSLQGAQTEQYF
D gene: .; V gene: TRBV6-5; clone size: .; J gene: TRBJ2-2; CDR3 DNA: TGTGCCAGCAATTCGGACACCGGGGAGCTGTTTTTT; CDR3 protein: CASNSDTGELFF
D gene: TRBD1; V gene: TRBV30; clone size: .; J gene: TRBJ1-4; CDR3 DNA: TGTGCCCAGATCAGGGGGCCGGATGAAAAACTGTTTTTT; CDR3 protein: CAQIRGPDEKLFF
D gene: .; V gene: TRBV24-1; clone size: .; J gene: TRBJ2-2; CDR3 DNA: TGTGCCACCAGTGATAACCGGGCTGAAATCACCGGGGAGCTGTTTTTT; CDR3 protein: CATSDNRAEITGELFF
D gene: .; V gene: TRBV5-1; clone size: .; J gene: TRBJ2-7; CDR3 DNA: TGCGCCAGCAGCTTTAGAGGTCCCGCGAGCTTCTACGAGCAGTACTTC; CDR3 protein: CASSFRGPASFYEQYF
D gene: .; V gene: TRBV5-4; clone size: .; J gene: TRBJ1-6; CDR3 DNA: TGTGCCAGCAGCACAGGGACGGGGGGGAGACTTTATAATTCACCCCTCCACTTT; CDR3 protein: CASSTGTGGRLYNSPLHF
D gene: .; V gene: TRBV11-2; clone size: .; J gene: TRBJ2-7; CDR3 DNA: TGTGCCAGCAGCTTAGAAGGCAGCTCCTACGAGCAGTACTTC; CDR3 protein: CASSLEGSSYEQYF
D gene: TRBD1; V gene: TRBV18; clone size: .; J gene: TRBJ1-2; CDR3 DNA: TGTGCCAGCGACATAACAGGGGGGCTCTTTGGCTACACCTTC; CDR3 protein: CASDITGGLFGYTF
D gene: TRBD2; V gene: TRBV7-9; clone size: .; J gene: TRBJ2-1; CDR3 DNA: TGTGCCAGCAGCCCACTAGCGGGGGGGGACAATGAGCAGTTCTTC; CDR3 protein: CASSPLAGGDNEQFF
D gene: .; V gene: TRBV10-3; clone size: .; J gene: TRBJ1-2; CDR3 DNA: TGTGCCATCAGTGAAGGACGGGGGGATGGCTACACCTTC; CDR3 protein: CAISEGRGDGYTF
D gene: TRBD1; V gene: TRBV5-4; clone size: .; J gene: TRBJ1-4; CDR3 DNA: TGTGCCAGCAGCAGGGACAGGGGATTGGAAGAAAAACTGTTTTTT; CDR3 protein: CASSRDRGLEEKLFF
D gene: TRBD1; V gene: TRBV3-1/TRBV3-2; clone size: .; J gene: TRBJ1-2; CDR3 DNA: TGTGCCAGCAGCCAAGAAGGTCGGGGACAGGGGGAAGGAAATGGCTACACCTTC; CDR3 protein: CASSQEGRGQGEGNGYTF
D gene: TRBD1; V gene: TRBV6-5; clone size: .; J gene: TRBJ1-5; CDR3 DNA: TGTGCCAGCAGTCCCGACAGGGCCCAGCCCCAGCATTTT; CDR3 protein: CASSPDRAQPQHF
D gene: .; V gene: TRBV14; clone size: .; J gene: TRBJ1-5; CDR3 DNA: TGTGCCAGCAGCCAAGTAGTGGGAATGCAGCCCCAGCATTTT; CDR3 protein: CASSQVVGMQPQHF
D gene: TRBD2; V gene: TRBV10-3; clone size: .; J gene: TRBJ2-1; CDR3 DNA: TGTGCCATCACTGCGGGACTAGTGGGTAATGAGCAGTTCTTC; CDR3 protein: CAITAGLVGNEQFF
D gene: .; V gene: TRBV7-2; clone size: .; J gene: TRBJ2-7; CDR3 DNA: TGTGCCAGCAGCTTAGTCCCCCCCATTGGCTACGAGCAGTACTTC; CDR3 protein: CASSLVPPIGYEQYF
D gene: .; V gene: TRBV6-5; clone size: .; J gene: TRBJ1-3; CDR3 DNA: TGTGCCAGCAGTTGGGACAACTCTGGAAACACCATATATTTT; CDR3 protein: CASSWDNSGNTIYF
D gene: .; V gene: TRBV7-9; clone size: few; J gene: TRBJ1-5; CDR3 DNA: TGTGCCAGCAGCTTAGAAGGAAACAATCAGCCCCAGCATTTT; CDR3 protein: CASSLEGNNQPQHF
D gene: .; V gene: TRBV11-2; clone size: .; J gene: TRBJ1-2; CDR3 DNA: TGTGCCAGCAGCTACGGGACGGGCTCCCAGGGCTACACCTTC; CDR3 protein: CASSYGTGSQGYTF
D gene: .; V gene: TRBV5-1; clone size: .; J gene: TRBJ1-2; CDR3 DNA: TGCGCCAGCAGCCTGGAATACGGGACCACGAGCTATGGCTACACCTTC; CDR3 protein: CASSLEYGTTSYGYTF
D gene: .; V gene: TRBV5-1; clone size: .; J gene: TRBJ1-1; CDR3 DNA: TGCGCCAGCACCGAACAGGGAATTGACACTGAAGCTTTCTTT; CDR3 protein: CASTEQGIDTEAFF
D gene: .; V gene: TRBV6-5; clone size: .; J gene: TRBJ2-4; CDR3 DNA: TGTGCCAGCAGTTCCGGGCCTGGGAGGAACATTCAGTACTTC; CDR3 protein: CASSSGPGRNIQYF
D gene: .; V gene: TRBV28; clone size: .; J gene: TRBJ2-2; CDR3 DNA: TGTGCCAGCTCCACCCCCACCGGGGAGCTGTTTTTT; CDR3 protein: CASSTPTGELFF
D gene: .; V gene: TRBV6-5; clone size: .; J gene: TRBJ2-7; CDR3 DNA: TGTGCCAGCAGTTACCCGAGCTCCTACGAGCAGTACTTC; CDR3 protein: CASSYPSSYEQYF
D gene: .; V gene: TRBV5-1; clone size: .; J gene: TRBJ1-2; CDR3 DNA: TGCGCCAGCAGCTTGGCCATAACGGGCGGTAACTATGGCTACACCTTC; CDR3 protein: CASSLAITGGNYGYTF
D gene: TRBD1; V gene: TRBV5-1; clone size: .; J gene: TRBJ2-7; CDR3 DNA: TGCGCCAGCAGCTTGGCTAGGGGGACAGGGTCCTACGAGCAGTACTTC; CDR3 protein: CASSLARGTGSYEQYF
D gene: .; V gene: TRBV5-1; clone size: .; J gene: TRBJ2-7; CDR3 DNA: TGCGCCAGCAGCTTGAGCCGGGAGACCTACGAGCAGTACTTC; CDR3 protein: CASSLSRETYEQYF
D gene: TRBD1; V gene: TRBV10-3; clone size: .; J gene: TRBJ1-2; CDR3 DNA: TGTGCCATCAGTGCAGGGGGCAGGGCTAACTATGGCTACACCTTC; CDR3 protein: CAISAGGRANYGYTF
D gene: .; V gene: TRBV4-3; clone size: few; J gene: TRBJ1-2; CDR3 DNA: TGCGCCAGCAGCCAAGCAGGGTATGGCTACACCTTC; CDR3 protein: CASSQAGYGYTF
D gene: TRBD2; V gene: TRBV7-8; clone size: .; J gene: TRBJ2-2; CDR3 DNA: TGTGCCAGCAGCTTGAGCGGGGGGGCCGGCGGGGAGCTGTTTTTT; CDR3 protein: CASSLSGGAGGELFF
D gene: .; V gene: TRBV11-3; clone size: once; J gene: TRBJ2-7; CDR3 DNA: TGTGCCAGCAGCTTAGAAGGCAGCTACGAGCAGTACTTC; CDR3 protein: CASSLEGSYEQYF